Below, 32 T cell receptor beta chains from the same sample are listed, as sequenced in a study of blood T cell repertoires in COVID-19. Method: immunoSEQ multiplex PCR; TCRdb's copy keeps in-frame clones and lacks some. This table has 120,000 to 150,000 clones, more than 80% appearing once. Source material: peripheral blood. These receptor sequences come from a woman aged 60-75 years with active COVID-19.

V and J are TRBV27 and TRBJ2-7; 10 nucleotides line up with TRBD2. There are 15 residues in the CDR3. Germline values: CDR1 MNHEY, CDR2 SMNVEV (reference sequence). V shed 3 bases, J shed 2 bases, and the junction held 4 bases outside the gene matches. CDR3 in amino acids: CASSLAGLATYEQYF. The CDR3 region has the DNA TGTGCCAGCAGTTTGGCGGGACTAGCGACCTACGAGCAGTACTTC.

The V and J genes are TRBV19 and TRBJ1-4, with D uncertain. V lost 4 bases, J lost 2 bases, and 11 bases lay in between. The length of the CDR3 is 15 residues. Germline assignment: CDR1 LNHDA and CDR2 SQIVND (reference sequence). The CDR3 region is CASSTPGDTNEKLFF. CDR3 nucleotides: TGTGCCAGTAGTACCCCGGGAGATACTAATGAAAAACTGTTTTTT.

The chain joins TRBV5-5 to TRBJ2-7; 7 nucleotides line up with TRBD1. CDR3 length equals 14 residues. Losses at the gene ends were 2 bases for V and 5 bases for J; bases not matched to a gene: 7. Germline CDR1 and CDR2: SGHKS and YYEKEE (reference sequence). DNA of the CDR3: TGTGCCAGCAGCTTACAGGGGCCCCCCAACGAGCAGTACTTC. It encodes CASSLQGPPNEQYF.

This chain links TRBV6-5 with TRBJ2-3; unclear D gene. The V and J ends lost 7 bases and 2 bases respectively, with 13 bases between them. There are 14 residues in the CDR3. CDR1 and CDR2 from the germline V gene are MNHEY and SVGAGI. CDR3 sequence: CASTRFPSTDTQYF. DNA for the CDR3: TGTGCCAGCACCAGATTTCCGTCCACAGATACGCAGTATTTT.

The rearrangement links TRBV27 to TRBJ2-2, with 8 bases matching TRBD1. J was trimmed by 8 bases and V by 6 bases; bases with no gene match: 14. This CDR3 spans 16 amino acids. Germline values: CDR1 MNHEY, CDR2 SMNVEV (reference sequence). In DNA, the CDR3 is TGTGCCAGCAGCCCCCGAGGACAGGGTTTGAGTGGGGAGCTGTTTTTT. This encodes CASSPRGQGLSGELFF.

The rearrangement uses TRBV29-1 and TRBJ2-2; perhaps TRBD2 as D (6 bases). V lost 7 bases and J lost 7, with 16 bases in between. Germline V gene sequence: CDR1 SQVTM, CDR2 ANQGSEA. The CDR3 runs 13 residues. The CDR3: CSARDLGGGELFF. The CDR3 DNA reads as TGCAGCGCTCGGGACTTGGGAGGCGGGGAGCTGTTTTTT.

As to this clone: The same CDR3 arises from other DNA sequences in this sample as well. The rearrangement joins TRBV5-1 to TRBJ1-2; D possibly corresponds to TRBD1 (6 bases). The CDR3 contains 14 residues. The germline V gene encodes CDR1 SGHRS and CDR2 YFSETQ. The V end lost 0 bases, the J end lost 3 bases, and 9 bases lay between the germline ends. CDR3 sequence: CASSLEQGDYGYTF. In nucleotides, the CDR3 is TGCGCCAGCAGCTTGGAACAGGGAGACTATGGCTACACCTTC.

The rearrangement joins TRBV5-1 to TRBJ1-2; 8 bases fit TRBD1. The V gene's germline CDR1 is SGHRS and CDR2 YFSETQ. The junction had 2 bases not matched to a gene; V was cut back by 0 bases and J by 4 bases. The CDR3 has 14 residues. CDR3 nucleotides: TGCGCCAGCAGCTTGGCCACAGGGGGCTATGGCTACACCTTC. Its protein product is CASSLATGGYGYTF.

The J gene is TRBJ2-1, the V gene TRBV19, with TRBD2 matching 16 bases. The germline V gene encodes CDR1 LNHDA and CDR2 SQIVND (reference sequence). This CDR3 is built from 16 residues. V was pared by 3 bases and J by 7 bases, with 3 bases of the junction left unmatched. The CDR3 loop reads CASSMGTSGRGNEQFF. CDR3 DNA sequence: TGTGCCAGTAGTATGGGGACTAGCGGGAGGGGAAATGAGCAGTTCTTC.

The rearrangement uses TRBV10-3 and TRBJ2-7; no definite D call. Germline-derived CDR1 and CDR2 are ENHRY and SYGVKD. The CDR3 length is 11 residues. The V and J ends lost 0 bases and 6 bases respectively, with 3 bases between them. The CDR3: CAISESGEQYF. Here the CDR3 DNA reads TGTGCCATCAGTGAGTCCGGCGAGCAGTACTTC.

This chain joins TRBV9 and TRBJ2-1; possible D gene TRBD2, 6 bases. Germline assignment: CDR1 SGDLS and CDR2 YYNGEE. V was trimmed by 3 bases and J by 3 bases, leaving 13 bases between them. The CDR3 length is 15 residues. CDR3 amino acids: CASSAAGTDYNEQFF. The CDR3, as DNA: TGTGCCAGCAGCGCTGCCGGGACTGACTACAATGAGCAGTTCTTC. Combining the CDR3 with reference TRBV9 and TRBJ2-1 gives the whole variable domain DSGVTQTPKHLITATGQRVTLRCSPRSGDLSVYWYQQSLDQGLQFLIQYYNGEERAKGNILERFSAQQFPDLHSELNLSSLELGDSALYFCASSAAGTDYNEQFFGPGTRLTVL.

The chain employs TRBV6-1 and TRBJ2-2; TRBD1 aligns across 7 bases. Germline V gene data show CDR1 as MNHNS and CDR2 as SASEGT. J lost 6 bases, V lost 5 bases, and 6 bases had no gene match. This CDR3 has 14 amino acids. For the CDR3, the DNA is TGTGCCAGCAGTCTCGGACAGGCGTCCGGGGAGCTGTTTTTT. This translates into CASSLGQASGELFF.

Only one count was recorded for this clone. This chain uses TRBV2 with TRBJ2-7; maybe TRBD2 (6 bases). Germline assignment: CDR1 SNHLY and CDR2 FYNNEI. The CDR3 has 14 amino acids. V shed 6 bases and J shed 7 bases, with 19 bases lying between them. The CDR3 region is CASRRRAPSGEQYF. CDR3 nucleotide sequence: TGTGCCAGCAGGCGACGGGCTCCCAGCGGGGAGCAGTACTTC. Using reference TRBV2 and TRBJ2-7 for the parts outside the CDR3, the full variable domain is EPEVTQTPSHQVTQMGQEVILRCVPISNHLYFYWYRQILGQKVEFLVSFYNNEISEKSEIFDDQFSVERPDGSNFTLKIRSTKLEDSAMYFCASRRRAPSGEQYFGPGTRLTVT.

The chain recombines TRBV9 with TRBJ2-2, with D possibly being TRBD1 (5 bases). Germline CDR1 SGDLS, CDR2 YYNGEE. The CDR3 runs 13 residues. V lost 4 bases, J lost 6 bases, and 10 bases lay in between. CDR3 nucleotides: TGTGCCAGCAGCATCAGGGAACCCGGGGAGCTGTTTTTT. Translated, it gives CASSIREPGELFF.

The chain is built from TRBV11-3 and TRBJ1-6; the D is unclear. This CDR3 has 13 amino acids. V gave up 5 bases and J gave up 6 bases, with 8 bases separating them. CDR1 and CDR2 from the germline V gene are SGHNT and YENEEA. The CDR3 sequence: CASSPTPNSPLHF. Here the CDR3 DNA reads TGTGCCAGCAGCCCTACCCCTAATTCACCCCTCCACTTT.

This clone was observed a handful of times. CDR3 nucleotide sequence: TGTGCCAGCTCACCATTTGGGGGAGGGAGCAATCAGCCCCAGCATTTT. Amino acid sequence: CASSPFGGGSNQPQHF. The V call is TRBV18, the J call TRBJ1-5, with D tentatively TRBD1 (5 bases). CDR3 size: 16 residues. With 2 bases removed from V and 1 base from J, the gap between germline ends came to 12 bases. Germline V lookup: CDR1 KGHSH, CDR2 LQKENI.

CDR3 sequence: CASSLFFPLVGLADTQYF. DNA for the CDR3: TGTGCCAGCAGTTTATTTTTCCCTCTTGTGGGCCTGGCAGATACGCAGTATTTT. The chain employs TRBV28 and TRBJ2-3; D is uncertain. This CDR3 is 18 amino acids long. V was clipped by 1 base and J by 4 bases, with 21 bases between them. Germline V gene data show CDR1 as MDHEN and CDR2 as SYDVKM.

The rearrangement uses TRBV12-3 or TRBV12-4 and TRBJ2-3; D is ambiguous. The ends were cut back, 4 bases at V and 4 bases at J, with 9 bases in the middle. CDR3 length equals 13 residues. The CDR3 reads CASSSRSADTQYF. DNA for the CDR3: TGTGCCAGCAGTTCCCGAAGCGCAGATACGCAGTATTTT.

This chain connects TRBV7-2 to TRBJ2-6, with 8 nucleotides matching TRBD1. The trim removed 3 bases at V and 1 base at J, leaving 5 bases unmatched. The CDR3 covers 17 residues. Per germline, CDR1 SGHTA and CDR2 FQGNSA. The CDR3 protein is CASSFGTGFSGANVLTF. In DNA, the CDR3 is TGTGCCAGCAGCTTCGGGACAGGTTTTTCTGGGGCCAACGTCCTGACTTTC.

This clone appeared once. The chain links TRBV30 to TRBJ1-3; D call uncertain. Germline V gene data show CDR1 as GTSNPN and CDR2 as SVGIG (reference sequence). The length of the CDR3 is 14 residues. Trimming cost V 5 bases and J 1 base, with 12 bases left between them. The CDR3 DNA is TGTGCCTGGGCCCGTTCTTTTTCTGGAAACACCATATATTTT. Amino acid sequence: CAWARSFSGNTIYF.

This sequence joins TRBV5-5 and TRBJ2-7; D gene uncertain. CDR1 is SGHKS, CDR2 YYEKEE, per germline (reference sequence). The CDR3 covers 12 residues. The V and J ends lost 1 base and 6 bases respectively, with 8 bases between them. CDR3: CASSLLLSEQYF. DNA of the CDR3: TGTGCCAGCAGCTTGCTTCTGAGCGAGCAGTACTTC.

The rearrangement uses TRBV5-1 and TRBJ2-1, with TRBD2 identical over 9 bases. Germline V gene data show CDR1 as SGHRS and CDR2 as YFSETQ. This CDR3 has 21 residues. J was trimmed by 0 bases and V by 0 bases; bases with no gene match: 16. The CDR3: CASSLGGRAGGPLSSYNEQFF. DNA for the CDR3: TGCGCCAGCAGCTTGGGCGGTCGAGCGGGAGGTCCCCTAAGCTCCTACAATGAGCAGTTCTTC.

The J gene is TRBJ2-1, the V gene TRBV3-1 (or the pseudogene TRBV3-2); TRBD2 matches 8 bases. This CDR3 comprises 17 residues. J was trimmed by 6 bases and V by 0 bases; bases with no gene match: 10. CDR1 and CDR2 (germline): LGHDT, YNNKEL (reference sequence). The CDR3 protein is CASSQDHRLAWLNEQFF. The DNA of the CDR3 is TGTGCCAGCAGCCAAGATCATCGACTAGCGTGGCTCAATGAGCAGTTCTTC.

The V call is TRBV9, the J call TRBJ2-3, with TRBD2 matching 10 bases. Germline loops: CDR1 SGDLS, CDR2 YYNGEE. With V trimmed by 4 bases and J by 3 bases, 11 bases remained unmatched. This CDR3 contains 17 residues. CDR3 in DNA: TGTGCCAGCAGCCTTGAACCCGGGACTAGCGTAACAGATACGCAGTATTTT. As protein: CASSLEPGTSVTDTQYF.

The chain links TRBV18 to TRBJ1-1; D uncertain. The germline V gene has CDR1 KGHSH and CDR2 LQKENI. The CDR3 is 15 amino acids. V lost 3 bases and J lost 7, with 18 bases in between. The CDR3: CASSPTRNERGEAFF. The CDR3, as DNA: TGTGCCAGCTCACCTACCCGAAACGAACGGGGTGAAGCTTTCTTT.

This clone was seen only once. This rearrangement joins TRBV3-1 (or the pseudogene TRBV3-2) to TRBJ2-7; D perhaps matches TRBD1 (6 bases). The CDR3 consists of 16 residues. V shed 4 bases and J shed 2 bases, with 18 bases lying between them. Germline V CDR1 and CDR2: LGHDT, YNNKEL (reference sequence). Here the CDR3 reads CASSRQQGRLAYEQYF. CDR3 sequence (DNA): TGTGCCAGCAGCCGACAACAGGGTAGGTTAGCCTACGAGCAGTACTTC.

The chain joins TRBV5-1 to TRBJ1-1; 10 positions agree with TRBD1. CDR3 length: 15 residues. From germline, CDR1 is SGHRS and CDR2 YFSETQ. J lost 3 bases, V lost 2 bases, and 4 bases had no gene match. For the CDR3, the DNA is TGCGCCAGCAGCTTCCTGGGACAGGGGTACACTGAAGCTTTCTTT. Translated, it gives CASSFLGQGYTEAFF.

Only a few counts were recorded for this clone. The chain joins TRBV29-1 to TRBJ1-1, with 10 positions matching TRBD1. Germline lookup yields CDR1 SQVTM and CDR2 ANQGSEA. Trimming removed 7 bases from V and 6 bases from J; junction bases left unmatched: 5. The CDR3 is made up of 12 amino acids. CDR3 loop: CSADRGRAEAFF. In DNA, the CDR3 is TGCAGCGCCGACAGGGGGCGGGCTGAAGCTTTCTTT.

The sample holds a few counts of this clone. The rearrangement joins TRBV6-1 to TRBJ1-3; D is ambiguous. CDR1 MNHNS and CDR2 SASEGT come from the germline V gene. The CDR3 contains 15 residues. V was shortened by 3 bases and J by 8 bases, with 17 bases between the two germline ends. CDR3 region: CASSDTRGLGYTIYF. For the CDR3, the DNA is TGTGCCAGCAGTGATACTCGAGGGTTAGGTTACACCATATATTTT.

In this sample, this clone turned up once. V gene TRBV5-1 combines with J gene TRBJ2-1; TRBD2 matches 11 bases. Germline V gene lookup returns CDR1 SGHRS and CDR2 YFSETQ. The trim removed 1 base at V and 7 bases at J, leaving 7 bases unmatched. The CDR3 runs to 16 residues. In DNA, the CDR3 is TGCGCCAGCAGCTTGATGTCAACTAGCGGGAGTAATGAGCAGTTCTTC. It codes for CASSLMSTSGSNEQFF.

The chain recombines TRBV6-1 with TRBJ2-7, with 9 bases lining up with TRBD1. Trimming at V came to 2 bases and at J to 2 bases, leaving 4 bases not matched to a gene. The germline gives CDR1 MNHNS, CDR2 SASEGT. The CDR3 is made up of 15 amino acids. The CDR3 DNA reads as TGTGCCAGCAGTGAAATGGGGACAGGGCCCTACGAGCAGTACTTC. It encodes CASSEMGTGPYEQYF.

This chain's CDR3 is CASSLTWRRDYGYTF. The DNA for the CDR3 is TGCGCCAGCAGCTTGACCTGGAGGAGGGACTATGGCTACACCTTC. V is TRBV5-1 and J is TRBJ1-2; D is unclear. Looked up from germline, CDR1 is SGHRS and CDR2 is YFSETQ. V was trimmed by 1 base and J by 3 bases, leaving 13 bases between them. This CDR3 has 15 residues. Full variable domain (rest looked up from reference TRBV5-1 and TRBJ1-2): KAGVTQTPRYLIKTRGQQVTLSCSPISGHRSVSWYQQTPGQGLQFLFEYFSETQRNKGNFPGRFSGRQFSNSRSEMNVSTLELGDSALYLCASSLTWRRDYGYTFGSGTRLTVV.